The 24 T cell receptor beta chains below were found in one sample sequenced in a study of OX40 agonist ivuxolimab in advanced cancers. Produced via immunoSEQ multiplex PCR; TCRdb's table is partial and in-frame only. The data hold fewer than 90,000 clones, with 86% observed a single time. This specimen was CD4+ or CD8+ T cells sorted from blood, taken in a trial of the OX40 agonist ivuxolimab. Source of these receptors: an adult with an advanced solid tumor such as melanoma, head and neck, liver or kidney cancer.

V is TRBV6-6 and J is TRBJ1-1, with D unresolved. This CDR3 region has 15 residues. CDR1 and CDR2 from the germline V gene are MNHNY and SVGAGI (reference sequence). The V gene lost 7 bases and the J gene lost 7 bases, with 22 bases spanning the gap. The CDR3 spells CASIRGSKGGNEAFF. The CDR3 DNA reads TGTGCCAGCATCCGAGGGAGTAAGGGTGGGAATGAAGCTTTCTTT.

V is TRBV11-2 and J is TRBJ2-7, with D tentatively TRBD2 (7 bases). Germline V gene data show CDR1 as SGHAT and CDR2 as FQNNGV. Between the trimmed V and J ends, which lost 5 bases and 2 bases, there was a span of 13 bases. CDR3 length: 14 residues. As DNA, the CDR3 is TGTGCCAGCAGCGTTCCGGGGGGCCCCTACGAGCAGTACTTC. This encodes CASSVPGGPYEQYF.

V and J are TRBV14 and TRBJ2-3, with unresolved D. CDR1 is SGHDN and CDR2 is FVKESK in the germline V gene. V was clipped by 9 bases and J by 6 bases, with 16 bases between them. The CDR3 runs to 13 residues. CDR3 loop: CASSSLGKDTQYF. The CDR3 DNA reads TGTGCCAGTAGCAGCCTGGGGAAGGATACGCAGTATTTT. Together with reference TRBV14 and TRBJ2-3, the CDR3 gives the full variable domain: EAGVTQFPSHSVIEKGQTVTLRCDPISGHDNLYWYRRVMGKEIKFLLHFVKESKQDESGMPNNRFLAERTGGTYSTLKVQPAELEDSGVYFCASSSLGKDTQYFGPGTRLTVL.

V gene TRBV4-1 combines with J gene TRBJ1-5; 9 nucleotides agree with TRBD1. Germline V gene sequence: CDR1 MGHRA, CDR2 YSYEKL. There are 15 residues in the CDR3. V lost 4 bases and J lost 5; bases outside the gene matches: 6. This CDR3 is CASSRTGGSDQPQHF. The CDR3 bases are TGCGCCAGCAGCCGCACAGGGGGCTCGGATCAGCCCCAGCATTTT.

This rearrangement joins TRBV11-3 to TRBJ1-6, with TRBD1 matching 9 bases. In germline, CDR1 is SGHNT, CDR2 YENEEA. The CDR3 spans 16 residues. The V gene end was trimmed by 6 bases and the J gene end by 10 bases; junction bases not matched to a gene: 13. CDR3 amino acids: CASRFTGGAHPSPLHF. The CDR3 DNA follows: TGTGCCAGCAGATTTACAGGGGGCGCCCATCCGTCACCCCTCCACTTT.

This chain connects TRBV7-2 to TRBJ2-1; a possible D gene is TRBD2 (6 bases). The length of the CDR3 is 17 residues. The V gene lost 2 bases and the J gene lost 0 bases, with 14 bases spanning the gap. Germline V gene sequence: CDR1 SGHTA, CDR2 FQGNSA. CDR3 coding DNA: TGTGCCAGCAGCTTACGCAGCGGGCCAAGCTCCTACAATGAGCAGTTCTTC. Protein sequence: CASSLRSGPSSYNEQFF.

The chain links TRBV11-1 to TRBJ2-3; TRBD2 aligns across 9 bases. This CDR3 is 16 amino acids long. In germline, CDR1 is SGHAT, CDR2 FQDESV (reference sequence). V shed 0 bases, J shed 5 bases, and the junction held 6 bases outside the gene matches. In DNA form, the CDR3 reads TGTGCCAGCAGCTTAGCTGGGCGGGGGGGCCTAGATACGCAGTATTTT. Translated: CASSLAGRGGLDTQYF.

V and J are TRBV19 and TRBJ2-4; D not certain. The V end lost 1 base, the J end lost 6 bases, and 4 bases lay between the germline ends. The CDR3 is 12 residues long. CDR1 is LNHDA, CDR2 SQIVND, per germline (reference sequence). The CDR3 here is CASSIVGNIQYF. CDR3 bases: TGTGCCAGTAGTATAGTGGGAAACATTCAGTACTTC.

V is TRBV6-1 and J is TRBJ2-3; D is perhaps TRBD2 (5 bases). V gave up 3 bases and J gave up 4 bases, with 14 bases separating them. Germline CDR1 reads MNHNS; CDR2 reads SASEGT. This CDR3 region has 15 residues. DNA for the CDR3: TGTGCCAGCAGTGACTTGGGGTTCGGGGCAGATACGCAGTATTTT. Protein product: CASSDLGFGADTQYF.

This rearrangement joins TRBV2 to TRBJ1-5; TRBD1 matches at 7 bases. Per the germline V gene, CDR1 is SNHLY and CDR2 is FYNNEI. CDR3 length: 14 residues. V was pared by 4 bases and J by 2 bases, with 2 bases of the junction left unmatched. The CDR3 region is CASSGTGGNQPQHF. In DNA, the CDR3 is TGTGCCAGCAGTGGGACAGGAGGCAATCAGCCCCAGCATTTT.

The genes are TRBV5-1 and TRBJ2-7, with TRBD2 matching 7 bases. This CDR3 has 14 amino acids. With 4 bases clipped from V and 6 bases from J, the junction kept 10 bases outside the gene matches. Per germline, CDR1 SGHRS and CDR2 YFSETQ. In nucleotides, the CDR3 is TGCGCCAGCAGCGGCCGCAGCGGGGTTGTCGAGCAGTACTTC. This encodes CASSGRSGVVEQYF. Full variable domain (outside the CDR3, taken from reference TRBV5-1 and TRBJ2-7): KAGVTQTPRYLIKTRGQQVTLSCSPISGHRSVSWYQQTPGQGLQFLFEYFSETQRNKGNFPGRFSGRQFSNSRSEMNVSTLELGDSALYLCASSGRSGVVEQYFGPGTRLTVT.

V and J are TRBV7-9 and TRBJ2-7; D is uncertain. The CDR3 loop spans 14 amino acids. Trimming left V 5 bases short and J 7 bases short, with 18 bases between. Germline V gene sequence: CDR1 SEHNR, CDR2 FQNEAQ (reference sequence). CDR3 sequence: CASSTQTPRPEQYF. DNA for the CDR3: TGTGCCAGCAGCACCCAGACCCCCCGGCCGGAGCAGTACTTC. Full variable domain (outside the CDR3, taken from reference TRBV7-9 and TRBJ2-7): DTGVSQNPRHKITKRGQNVTFRCDPISEHNRLYWYRQTLGQGPEFLTYFQNEAQLEKSRLLSDRFSAERPKGSFSTLEIQRTEQGDSAMYLCASSTQTPRPEQYFGPGTRLTVT.

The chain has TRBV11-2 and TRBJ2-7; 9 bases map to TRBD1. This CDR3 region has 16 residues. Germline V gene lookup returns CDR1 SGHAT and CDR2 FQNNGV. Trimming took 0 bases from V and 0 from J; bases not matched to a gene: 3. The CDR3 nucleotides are TGTGCCAGCAGCTTAGAAGGGACAGGGATCTCCTACGAGCAGTACTTC. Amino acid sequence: CASSLEGTGISYEQYF.

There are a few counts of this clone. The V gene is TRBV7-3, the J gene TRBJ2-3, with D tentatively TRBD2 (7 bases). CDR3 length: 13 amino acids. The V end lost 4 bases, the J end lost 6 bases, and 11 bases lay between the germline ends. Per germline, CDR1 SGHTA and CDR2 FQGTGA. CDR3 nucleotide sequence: TGTGCCAGCAGCTACAGGGAGGGGGATACGCAGTATTTT. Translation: CASSYREGDTQYF.

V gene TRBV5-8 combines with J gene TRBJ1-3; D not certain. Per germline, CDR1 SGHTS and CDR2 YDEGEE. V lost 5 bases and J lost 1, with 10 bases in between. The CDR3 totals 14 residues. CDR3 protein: CASRQPGSGNTIYF. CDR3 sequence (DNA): TGTGCCAGCAGGCAACCTGGATCTGGAAACACCATATATTTT.

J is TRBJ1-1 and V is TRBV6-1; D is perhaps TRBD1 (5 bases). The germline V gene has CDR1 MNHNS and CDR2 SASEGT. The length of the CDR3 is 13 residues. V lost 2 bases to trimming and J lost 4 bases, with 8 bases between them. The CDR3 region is CASSEQGTTEAFF. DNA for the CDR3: TGTGCCAGCAGTGAACAGGGCACCACTGAAGCTTTCTTT.

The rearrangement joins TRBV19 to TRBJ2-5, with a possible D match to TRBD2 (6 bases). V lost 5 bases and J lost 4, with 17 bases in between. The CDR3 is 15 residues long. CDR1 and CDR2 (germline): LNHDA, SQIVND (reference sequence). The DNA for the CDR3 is TGTGCCAGTAGTGGAGCCGCGGGAATTGGAGAGACCCAGTACTTC. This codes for CASSGAAGIGETQYF.

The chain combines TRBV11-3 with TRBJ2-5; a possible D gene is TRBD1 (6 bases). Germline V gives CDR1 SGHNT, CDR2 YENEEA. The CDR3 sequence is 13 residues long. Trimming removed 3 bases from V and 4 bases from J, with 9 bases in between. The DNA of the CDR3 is TGTGCCAGCAGCTTGGGGGCACGAGAGACCCAGTACTTC. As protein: CASSLGARETQYF. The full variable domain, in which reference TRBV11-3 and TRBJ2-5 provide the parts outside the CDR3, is EAGVVQSPRYKIIEKKQPVAFWCNPISGHNTLYWYLQNLGQGPELLIRYENEEAVDDSQLPKDRFSAERLKGVDSTLKIQPAELGDSAVYLCASSLGARETQYFGPGTRLLVL.

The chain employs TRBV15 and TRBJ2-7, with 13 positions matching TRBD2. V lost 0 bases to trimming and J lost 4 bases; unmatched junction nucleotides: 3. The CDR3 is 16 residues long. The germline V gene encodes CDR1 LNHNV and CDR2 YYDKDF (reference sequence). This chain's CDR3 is CATSRDRLAGGYEQYF. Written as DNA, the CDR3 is TGTGCCACCAGCAGAGATCGACTAGCGGGAGGATACGAGCAGTACTTC.

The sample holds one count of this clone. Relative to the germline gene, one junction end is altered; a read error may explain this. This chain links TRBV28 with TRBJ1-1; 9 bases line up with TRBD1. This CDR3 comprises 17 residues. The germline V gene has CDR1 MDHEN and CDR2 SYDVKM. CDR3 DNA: TGTGCCGCCAAACACGGGACAGGGAGGACGAGGAACGCTGAAGCTTTCTTT. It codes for CAAKHGTGRTRNAEAFF.

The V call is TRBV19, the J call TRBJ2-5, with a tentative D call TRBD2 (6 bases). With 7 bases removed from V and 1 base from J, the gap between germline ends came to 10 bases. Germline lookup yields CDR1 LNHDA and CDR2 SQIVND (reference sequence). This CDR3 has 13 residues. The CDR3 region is CASTGTVQETQYF. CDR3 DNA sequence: TGTGCCAGTACCGGGACTGTCCAAGAGACCCAGTACTTC.

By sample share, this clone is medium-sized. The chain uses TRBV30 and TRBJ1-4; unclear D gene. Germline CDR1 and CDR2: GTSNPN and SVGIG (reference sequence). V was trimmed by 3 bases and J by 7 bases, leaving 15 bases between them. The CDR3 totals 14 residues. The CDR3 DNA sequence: TGTGCCTGGAGCCCACGGGGAGTTGCTGAAAAACTGTTTTTT. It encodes CAWSPRGVAEKLFF.

In DNA, the CDR3 is TGCGCCAGCAGCCACTACTCCTCCGGGACAAGAGGCTACACCTTC. It is translated as CASSHYSSGTRGYTF. The genes are TRBV4-3 and TRBJ1-2, with a possible D match to TRBD1 (6 bases). This CDR3 is built from 15 residues. CDR1 is LGHNA, CDR2 YSLEER, per germline. Deletions cut 3 bases from V and 8 bases from J, with 19 bases between.

CDR3 bases: TGTGCCAGCAGCCCTAGCGGGGGGGCTGGCACCGGGGAGCTGTTTTTT. It encodes CASSPSGGAGTGELFF. The rearrangement links TRBV7-3 to TRBJ2-2, with TRBD2 identical over 12 bases. The V gene's germline CDR1 is SGHTA and CDR2 FQGTGA. This CDR3 has 16 residues. V gave up 5 bases and J gave up 4 bases; unmatched junction bases: 5.